These 2 T cell receptor beta chains came from one sample sequenced in a study of metastatic and nonmetastatic thyroid tumors. With MiXCR, TCRdb reprocessed the PCR reads. This sample has about 15,000 clones, with about 21% found just once. Patients underwent thyroid surgery, and none had received any treatment before it. The sample taken for sequencing was blood. The receptor source for this set is a female donor with papillary thyroid cancer or a benign thyroid nodule (not recorded which). Some clones in this sample may be carry-over from other donors' samples.

This clone was observed many times. V gene TRBV6-6 combines with J gene TRBJ1-4; 8 bases match TRBD1. The germline V gene has CDR1 MNHNY and CDR2 SVGAGI (reference sequence). This CDR3 contains 16 residues. Trimming took 0 bases from V and 7 from J; bases not matched to a gene: 7. CDR3 coding DNA: TGTGCCAGCAGTTACTCGAGTGGGACAGGAGGTGAAAAACTGTTTTTT. Its translation: CASSYSSGTGGEKLFF.

This clone was recorded at least ten times. This sequence joins TRBV12-3 or TRBV12-4 and TRBJ1-5; the D is unclear. CDR3 length equals 17 residues. Trimming removed 6 bases from V and 0 bases from J, with 18 bases in between. The CDR3 nucleotides are TGTGCCAGCAGCCGAGGGAGAGGCCAATATAGCAATCAGCCCCAGCATTTT. Protein: CASSRGRGQYSNQPQHF.